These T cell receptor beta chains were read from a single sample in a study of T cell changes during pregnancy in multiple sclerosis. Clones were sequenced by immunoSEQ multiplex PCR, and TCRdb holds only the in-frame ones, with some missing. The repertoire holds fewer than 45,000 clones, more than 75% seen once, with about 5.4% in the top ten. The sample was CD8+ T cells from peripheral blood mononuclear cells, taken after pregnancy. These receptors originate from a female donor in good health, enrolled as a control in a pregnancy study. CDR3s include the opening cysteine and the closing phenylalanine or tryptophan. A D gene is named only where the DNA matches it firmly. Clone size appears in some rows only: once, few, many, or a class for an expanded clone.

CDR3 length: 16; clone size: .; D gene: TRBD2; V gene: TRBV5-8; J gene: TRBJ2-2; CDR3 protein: CASSWRLAGQTGELFF; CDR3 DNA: TGTGCCAGCAGCTGGAGACTAGCGGGTCAGACCGGGGAGCTGTTTTTT
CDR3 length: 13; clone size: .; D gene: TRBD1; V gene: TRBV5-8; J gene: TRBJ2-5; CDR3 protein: CASSLDRGKTQYF; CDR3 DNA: TGTGCCAGCAGCTTGGACAGGGGGAAGACCCAGTACTTC
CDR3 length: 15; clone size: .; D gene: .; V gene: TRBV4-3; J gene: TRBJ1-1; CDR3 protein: CASSQDFDGGNEAFF; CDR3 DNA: TGCGCCAGCAGCCAAGATTTCGACGGGGGGAATGAAGCTTTCTTT
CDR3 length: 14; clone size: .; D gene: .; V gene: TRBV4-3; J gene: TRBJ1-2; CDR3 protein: CASSPHRGGYGYTF; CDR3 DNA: TGCGCCAGCAGCCCCCATAGGGGAGGCTATGGCTACACCTTC
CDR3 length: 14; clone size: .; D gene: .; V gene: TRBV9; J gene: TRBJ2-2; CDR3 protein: CASSVGGESGELFF; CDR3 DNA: TGTGCCAGCAGCGTAGGTGGGGAGTCCGGGGAGCTGTTTTTT
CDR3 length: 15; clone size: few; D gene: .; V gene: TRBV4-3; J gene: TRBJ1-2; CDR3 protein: CASSHSAGGLNGYTF; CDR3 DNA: TGCGCCAGCAGCCACTCTGCGGGGGGGCTGAATGGCTACACCTTC
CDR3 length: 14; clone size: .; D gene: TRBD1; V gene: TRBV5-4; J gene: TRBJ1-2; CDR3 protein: CASSLGDRAYGYTF; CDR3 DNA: TGTGCCAGCAGCTTGGGGGACAGGGCCTATGGCTACACCTTC
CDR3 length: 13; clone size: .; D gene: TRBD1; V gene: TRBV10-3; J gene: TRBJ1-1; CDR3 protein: CAISPTGDTEAFF; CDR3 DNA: TGTGCCATCAGTCCCACAGGGGACACTGAAGCTTTCTTT
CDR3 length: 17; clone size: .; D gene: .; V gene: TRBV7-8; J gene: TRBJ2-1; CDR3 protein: CASSSNKGAHSYNEQFF; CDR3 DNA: TGTGCCAGCAGCTCCAATAAAGGGGCCCATAGCTACAATGAGCAGTTCTTC
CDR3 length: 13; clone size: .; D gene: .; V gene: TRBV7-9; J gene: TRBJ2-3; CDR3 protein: CASSLAGAHTQYF; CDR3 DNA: TGTGCCAGCAGCTTAGCGGGAGCACATACGCAGTATTTT
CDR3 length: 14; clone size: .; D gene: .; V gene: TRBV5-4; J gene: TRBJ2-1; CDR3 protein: CASSFEAEYNEQFF; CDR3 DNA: TGTGCCAGCAGCTTTGAGGCGGAATACAATGAGCAGTTCTTC
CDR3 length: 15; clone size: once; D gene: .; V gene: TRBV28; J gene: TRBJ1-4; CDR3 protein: CASSLGEATNEKLFF; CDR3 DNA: TGTGCCAGCAGTTTGGGGGAGGCAACTAATGAAAAACTGTTTTTT
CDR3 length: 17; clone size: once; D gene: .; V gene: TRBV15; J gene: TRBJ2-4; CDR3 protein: CATSRDRPSGGKNIQYF; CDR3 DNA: TGTGCCACCAGCAGAGACCGGCCGTCAGGAGGGAAAAACATTCAGTACTTC
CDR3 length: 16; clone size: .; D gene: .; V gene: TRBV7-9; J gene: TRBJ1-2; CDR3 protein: CASSLPSGEGAGGYTF; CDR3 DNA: TGTGCCAGCAGCTTACCGTCAGGGGAAGGCGCCGGGGGCTACACCTTC
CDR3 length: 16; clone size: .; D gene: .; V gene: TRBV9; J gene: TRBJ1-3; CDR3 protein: CASSVASGVSGNTIYF; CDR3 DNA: TGTGCCAGCAGCGTAGCTTCAGGCGTCTCTGGAAACACCATATATTTT
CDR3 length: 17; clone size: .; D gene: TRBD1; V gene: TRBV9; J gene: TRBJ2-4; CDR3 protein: CASSVGDRVTAKNIQYF; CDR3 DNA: TGTGCCAGCAGCGTAGGGGACAGGGTGACGGCCAAAAACATTCAGTACTTC
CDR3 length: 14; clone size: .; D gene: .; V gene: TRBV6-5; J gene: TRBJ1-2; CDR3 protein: CASSYSGQGSGYTF; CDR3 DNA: TGTGCCAGCAGTTACTCCGGGCAGGGAAGTGGCTACACCTTC
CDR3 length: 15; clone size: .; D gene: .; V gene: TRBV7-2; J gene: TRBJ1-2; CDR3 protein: CASSLGGPLVGGYTF; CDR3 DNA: TGTGCCAGCAGCTTAGGCGGGCCTCTAGTCGGTGGCTACACCTTC
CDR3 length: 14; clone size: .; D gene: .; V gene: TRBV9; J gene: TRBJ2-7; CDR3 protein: CASSEAGSTYEQYF; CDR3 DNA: TGTGCCAGCAGCGAGGCAGGTTCAACCTACGAGCAGTACTTC
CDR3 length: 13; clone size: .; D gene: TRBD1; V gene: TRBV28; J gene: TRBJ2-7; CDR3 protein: CASSPTTGVEQYF; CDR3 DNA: TGTGCCAGCAGCCCTACGACAGGGGTCGAGCAGTACTTC
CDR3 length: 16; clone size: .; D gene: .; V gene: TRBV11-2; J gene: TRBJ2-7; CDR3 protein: CASSLDQGHSSYEQYF; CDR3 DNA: TGTGCCAGCAGCTTAGACCAGGGCCACAGCTCCTACGAGCAGTACTTC
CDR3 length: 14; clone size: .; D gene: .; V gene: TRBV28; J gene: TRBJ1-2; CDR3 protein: CASSPGGGGDGYTF; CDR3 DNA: TGTGCCAGCAGTCCCGGGGGGGGTGGCGATGGCTACACCTTC
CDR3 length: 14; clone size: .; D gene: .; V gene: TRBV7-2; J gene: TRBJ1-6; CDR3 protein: CASSLGGYNSPLHF; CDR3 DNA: TGTGCCAGCAGCTTGGGAGGTTATAATTCACCCCTCCACTTT
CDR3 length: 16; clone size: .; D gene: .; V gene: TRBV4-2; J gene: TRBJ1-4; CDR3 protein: CASSPGEQGTNEKLFF; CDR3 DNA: TGTGCCAGCAGCCCAGGAGAACAGGGCACTAATGAAAAACTGTTTTTT
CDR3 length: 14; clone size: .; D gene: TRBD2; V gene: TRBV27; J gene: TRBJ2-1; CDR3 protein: CASTLGGVGDEQFF; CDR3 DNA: TGTGCCAGCACCCTGGGGGGGGTCGGAGATGAGCAGTTCTTC
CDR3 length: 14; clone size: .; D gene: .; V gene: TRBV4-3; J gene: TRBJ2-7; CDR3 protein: CASSQGQGSYEQYF; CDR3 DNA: TGCGCCAGCAGCCAAGGTCAGGGATCCTACGAGCAGTACTTC
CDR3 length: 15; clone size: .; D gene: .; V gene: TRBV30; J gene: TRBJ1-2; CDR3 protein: CAWSNRDTPNYGYTF; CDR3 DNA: TGTGCCTGGAGTAACAGGGATACCCCTAACTATGGCTACACCTTC
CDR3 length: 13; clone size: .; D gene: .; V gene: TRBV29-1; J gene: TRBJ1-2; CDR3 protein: CSVEGRRPYGYTF; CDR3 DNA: TGCAGCGTTGAGGGCCGAAGGCCATATGGCTACACCTTC
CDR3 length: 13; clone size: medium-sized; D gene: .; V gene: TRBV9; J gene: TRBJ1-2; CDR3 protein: CASSVTENYGYTF; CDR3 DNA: TGTGCCAGCAGCGTCACTGAGAACTATGGCTACACCTTC
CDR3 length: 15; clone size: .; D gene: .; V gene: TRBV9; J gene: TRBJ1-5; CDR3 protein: CASSPGGGSNQPQHF; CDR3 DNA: TGTGCCAGCAGCCCCGGGGGGGGTAGCAATCAGCCCCAGCATTTT
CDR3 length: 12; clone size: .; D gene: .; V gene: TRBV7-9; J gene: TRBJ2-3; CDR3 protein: CASSFLADTQYF; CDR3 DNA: TGTGCCAGCAGCTTCTTAGCAGATACGCAGTATTTT
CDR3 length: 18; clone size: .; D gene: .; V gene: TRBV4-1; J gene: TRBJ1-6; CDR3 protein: CASSQERGAGRRDSPLHF; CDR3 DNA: TGCGCCAGCAGCCAAGAAAGGGGAGCTGGCCGGAGGGATTCACCCCTCCACTTT
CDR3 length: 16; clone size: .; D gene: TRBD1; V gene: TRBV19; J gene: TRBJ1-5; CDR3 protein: CASSIGGTGGNQPQHF; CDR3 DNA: TGTGCCAGTAGTATAGGTGGGACAGGGGGGAATCAGCCCCAGCATTTT
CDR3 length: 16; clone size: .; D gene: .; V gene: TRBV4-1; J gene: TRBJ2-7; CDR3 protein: CASSPSVVGAGYEQYF; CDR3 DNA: TGCGCCAGCAGCCCGTCAGTTGTGGGGGCGGGTTACGAGCAGTACTTC
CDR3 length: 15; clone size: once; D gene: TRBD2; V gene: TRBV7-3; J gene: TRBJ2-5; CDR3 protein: CASSLAGGEQETQYF; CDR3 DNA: TGTGCCAGCAGCTTAGCCGGGGGGGAACAAGAGACCCAGTACTTC
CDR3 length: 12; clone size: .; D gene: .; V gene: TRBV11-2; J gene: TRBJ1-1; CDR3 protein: CASSLEGVGAFF; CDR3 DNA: TGTGCCAGCAGCCTGGAGGGTGTTGGGGCTTTCTTT
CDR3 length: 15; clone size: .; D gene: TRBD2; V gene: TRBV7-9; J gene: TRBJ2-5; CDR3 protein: CASSLGQRGQETQYF; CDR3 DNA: TGTGCCAGCAGCTTAGGACAGCGGGGGCAAGAGACCCAGTACTTC
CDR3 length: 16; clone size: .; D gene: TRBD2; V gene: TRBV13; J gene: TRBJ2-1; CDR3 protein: CASSLEVAGYYNEQFF; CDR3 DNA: TGTGCCAGCAGCTTAGAAGTAGCGGGGTACTACAATGAGCAGTTCTTC
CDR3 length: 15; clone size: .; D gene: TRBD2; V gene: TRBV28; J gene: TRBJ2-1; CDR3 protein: CASRQETSGGNEQFF; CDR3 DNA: TGTGCCAGCAGACAAGAGACTAGCGGGGGCAATGAGCAGTTCTTC
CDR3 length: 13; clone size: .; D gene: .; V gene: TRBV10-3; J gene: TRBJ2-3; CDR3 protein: CAISATSTDTQYF; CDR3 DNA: TGTGCCATCAGTGCAACTAGCACAGATACGCAGTATTTT
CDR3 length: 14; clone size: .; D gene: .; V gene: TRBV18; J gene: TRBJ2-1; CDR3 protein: CASSPRGSYNEQFF; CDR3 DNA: TGTGCCAGCTCACCCAGGGGCTCCTACAATGAGCAGTTCTTC
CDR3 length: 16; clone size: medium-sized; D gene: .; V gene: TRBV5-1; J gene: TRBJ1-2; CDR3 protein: CASSLEAGVRPYGYTF; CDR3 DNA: TGCGCCAGCAGCTTGGAGGCAGGGGTGAGGCCCTATGGCTACACCTTC
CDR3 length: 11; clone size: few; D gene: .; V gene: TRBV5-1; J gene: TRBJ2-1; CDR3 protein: CASSSSVEQFF; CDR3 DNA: TGCGCCAGCAGTTCCTCGGTTGAGCAGTTCTTC
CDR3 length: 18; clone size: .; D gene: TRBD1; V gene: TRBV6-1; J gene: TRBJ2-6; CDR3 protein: CASSEGDRAVSGANVLTF; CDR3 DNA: TGTGCCAGCAGTGAAGGGGACAGGGCCGTCTCTGGGGCCAACGTCCTGACTTTC
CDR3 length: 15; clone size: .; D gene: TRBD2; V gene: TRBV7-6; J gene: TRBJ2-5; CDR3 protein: CASRLSGGLQETQYF; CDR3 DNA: TGTGCCAGCAGACTTAGCGGGGGGCTCCAAGAGACCCAGTACTTC
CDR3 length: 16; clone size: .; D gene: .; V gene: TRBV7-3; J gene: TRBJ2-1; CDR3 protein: CASSLTMGGLGDEQFF; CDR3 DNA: TGTGCCAGCAGCTTAACAATGGGGGGGCTAGGGGATGAGCAGTTCTTC
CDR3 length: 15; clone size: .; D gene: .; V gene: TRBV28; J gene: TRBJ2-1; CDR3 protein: CASSFRQGGTFGQFF; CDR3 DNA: TGTGCCAGCAGTTTTCGGCAGGGGGGCACGTTTGGGCAGTTCTTC
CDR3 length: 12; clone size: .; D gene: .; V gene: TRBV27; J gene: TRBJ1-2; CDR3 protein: CASSLRGYGYTF; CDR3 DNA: TGTGCCAGCAGTTTAAGGGGGTATGGCTACACCTTC
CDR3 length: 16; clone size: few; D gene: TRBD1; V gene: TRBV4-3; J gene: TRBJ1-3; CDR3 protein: CASSQNRDSSGNTIYF; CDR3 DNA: TGCGCCAGCAGCCAAAACCGGGACAGCTCTGGAAACACCATATATTTT